Listed below are T cell receptor beta chains from one sample, sequenced in a study of beta chain features in type 1 diabetes. The repertoire was sequenced with immunoSEQ multiplex PCR; TCRdb's copy has only in-frame clones and lacks some. The data show roughly 300,000 clones, 14% seen once. Source material: central memory CD4+ T cells from blood. These TCRs come from a young man in good health. Both conserved end residues are part of each CDR3. Each record gives: J gene, V gene, D gene, clone size, CDR3 DNA, CDR3 protein. D genes are given only for firm matches. Clone sizes are given selectively: once, few, many, or a class where the clone is expanded.

TRBJ1-1 TRBV5-1 - once TGCGCCAGCACGGCAGCCACCATGCTGAGTGAAGCTTTCTTT CASTAATMLSEAFF
TRBJ1-2 TRBV27 TRBD1 few TGTGCCAGCAGTTTAACCACCGGGACAGCCTGGGGCTACACCTTC CASSLTTGTAWGYTF
TRBJ2-5 TRBV30 - - TGTGCCTGGGCCAAAAAAGAGACCCAGTACTTC CAWAKKETQYF
TRBJ2-1 TRBV4-1 - few TGCGCCAGCAGTCGCGAAGGACTACCCCGGAATGAGCAGTTCTTC CASSREGLPRNEQFF
TRBJ2-3 TRBV6-5 TRBD2 few TGTGCCAGCAGTTACTCTCCGGGACTAGCGGCAGATACGCAGTATTTT CASSYSPGLAADTQYF
TRBJ2-7 TRBV5-1 - - TGCGCCAGCAGCTTGGAGGGGGGGAGTATGTCCGAGCAGTACTTC CASSLEGGSMSEQYF
TRBJ1-1 TRBV5-4 - few TGTGCCAGCAGCGTATCCGGACAGGAAGCTTTCTTT CASSVSGQEAFF
TRBJ2-5 TRBV4-1 TRBD2 - TGCGCCAGCAGCCAAGTCCTAGCGGGCCCCCAAAGGACCCAGTACTTC CASSQVLAGPQRTQYF
TRBJ2-3 TRBV7-9 TRBD2 many TGTGCCAGCAGCCCGCGGGGGGGTTCCACAGATACGCAGTATTTT CASSPRGGSTDTQYF
TRBJ2-5 TRBV7-2 - - TGTGCCAGCACCGGAGGGGGAGGGATCCAAGAGACCCAGTACTTC CASTGGGGIQETQYF
TRBJ1-2 TRBV6-5 - - TGTGCCGCCCAGGGCAGGGAGGCGGACTACACCTTC CAAQGREADYTF
TRBJ2-1 TRBV6-1 TRBD2 few TGTGCCAGCGACCGGGCTAGCGGGACCTACAATGAGCAGTTCTTC CASDRASGTYNEQFF
TRBJ1-1 TRBV6-6 TRBD1 few TGTGCCAGCAGCGGGACAGGGGGCGTCGGCACTGAAGCTTTCTTT CASSGTGGVGTEAFF
TRBJ2-3 TRBV11-3 TRBD2 - TGTGCCAGCAGCGTAGGGACTAGCGAGTCAGATACGCAGTATTTT CASSVGTSESDTQYF
TRBJ1-2 TRBV28 TRBD1 - TGTGCCAGCAGTTTGGACAGGAACTATGGCTACACCTTC CASSLDRNYGYTF
TRBJ2-4 TRBV18 TRBD2 - TGTGCCAGCTCACAACGAGCTAGCGGGAGAGGGAACATTCAGTACTTC CASSQRASGRGNIQYF
TRBJ2-1 TRBV4-3 - - TGCGCCAGCAGCCAAGATTATACGGTTTGGGAGCAGTTCTTC CASSQDYTVWEQFF
TRBJ1-1 TRBV27 - - TGTGCCAGCAGTTTCTCTCTCGGGGGATCCGCTGAAGCTTTCTTT CASSFSLGGSAEAFF
TRBJ1-1 TRBV6-1 - few TGTGCCAGCAGTGAAACGTCCAGGGCCGAAGCTTTCTTT CASSETSRAEAFF
TRBJ2-1 TRBV5-4 - - TGTGCCAGCAGCTCCCGGCTTAGCTCCTACAATGAGCAGTTCTTC CASSSRLSSYNEQFF
TRBJ2-5 TRBV9 TRBD1 - TGTGCCAGCAGCGTACGACAGGGAAAAGAGACCCAGTACTTC CASSVRQGKETQYF
TRBJ2-1 TRBV4-3 - few TGCGCCAGCAGCCAAGCTCCGTCAGGAAAATACAATGAGCAGTTCTTC CASSQAPSGKYNEQFF
TRBJ2-1 TRBV27 TRBD2 - TGTGCCAGCAGTCGATACCAAGCGGGCGGGAGTTCGTACAATGAGCAGTTCTTC CASSRYQAGGSSYNEQFF
TRBJ1-3 TRBV5-1 - few TGCGCCAGCTCAGAAACGCAAACTGGAAACACCATATATTTT CASSETQTGNTIYF
TRBJ1-3 TRBV30 - - TGTGCCTGGAGTTACTCCTTCCTCAGAAACACCATATATTTT CAWSYSFLRNTIYF
TRBJ2-3 TRBV10-3 TRBD1 - TGTGCCATCAGTGTTCAGGGGGTTATAGATACGCAGTATTTT CAISVQGVIDTQYF
TRBJ2-1 TRBV29-1 - few TGCAGCGCTCGAGTGGGGGGGCCAGGGGAGCAGTTCTTC CSARVGGPGEQFF
TRBJ1-1 TRBV7-2 - few TGTGCCAGCAGCCCCCCCCGAGAAGCTTTCTTT CASSPPREAFF
TRBJ1-5 TRBV4-1 - once TGCGCCAGCAGCCAGACGGACCGCCTGCCCCAGCATTTT CASSQTDRLPQHF
TRBJ2-6 TRBV6-1 - few TGTGCCAGCAGTCTAAGCTCTGGGGCCAACGTCCTGACTTTC CASSLSSGANVLTF
TRBJ2-2 TRBV7-2 - - TGTGCCAGCAGCTCACACTCCGTTGGCACCGGGGAGCTGTTTTTT CASSSHSVGTGELFF
TRBJ2-2 TRBV7-2 - few TGTGCCAGCAGTAAGGACCGGTTGAGAAACACCGGGGAGCTGTTTTTT CASSKDRLRNTGELFF
TRBJ1-3 TRBV4-3 - - TGCGCCAGCAGCCAAGAGTGGGATCAAAGGCCAAACACCATATATTTT CASSQEWDQRPNTIYF
TRBJ2-2 TRBV9 TRBD2 many TGTGCCAGCAGCGCCGGGACTAGCGGGTCCACCGGGGAGCTGTTTTTT CASSAGTSGSTGELFF
TRBJ2-3 TRBV7-2 - - TGTGCCAGCAGCTTAGGGGGCGTCCCGCCTGGCGATACGCAGTATTTT CASSLGGVPPGDTQYF
TRBJ1-1 TRBV29-1 - - TGCAGCGTTACTTGGGCCGCCACTGAAGCTTTCTTT CSVTWAATEAFF
TRBJ2-1 TRBV19 - few TGTGCCAGTACCTCCGCCGGGCAGTTGAGCTACAATGAGCAGTTCTTC CASTSAGQLSYNEQFF
TRBJ1-5 TRBV6-6 - few TGTGCCAGCAAGACCTTGGGGACCCCGGGGGGTCAGCCCCAGCATTTT CASKTLGTPGGQPQHF
TRBJ2-1 TRBV7-3 TRBD2 few TGTGCCAGCAGCTTAAGGGGACTAGCGGGATCGAAAAACAATGAGCAGTTCTTC CASSLRGLAGSKNNEQFF
TRBJ1-1 TRBV5-1 - - TGCGCCAGCAGCGGGGCGGCGGTGAACACTGAAGCTTTCTTT CASSGAAVNTEAFF
TRBJ2-7 TRBV20-1 - few TGCAGTGGAGCACCGTCCTACGAGCAGTACTTC CSGAPSYEQYF
TRBJ2-1 TRBV6-5 TRBD1 - TGTGCCAGCAGTTCCGGGACAGGGGGAGGCTACAATGAGCAGTTCTTC CASSSGTGGGYNEQFF
TRBJ2-1 TRBV18 - many TGTGCCAGCTCCCCGCTGGGGTACAATGAGCAGTTCTTC CASSPLGYNEQFF
TRBJ2-4 TRBV19 - few TGTGCCAGTAGTTCCCCGACCGGGTCAAGCATTCAGTACTTC CASSSPTGSSIQYF
TRBJ1-2 TRBV29-1 - - TGCAGCGTACCGGGTGACGGCAACTATGGCTACACCTTC CSVPGDGNYGYTF
TRBJ2-1 TRBV10-2 TRBD2 - TGCGCCAGCACACATAGCGGGGGTAGAGATGAGCAGTTCTTC CASTHSGGRDEQFF
TRBJ2-1 TRBV4-1 - few TGCGCCAGCAGCCAAGGATGGAGAACTGAGCAGTTCTTC CASSQGWRTEQFF
TRBJ2-7 TRBV7-2 TRBD1 few TGTGCCAGCAGCTCCGGGACAGGATACTACGAGCAGTACTTC CASSSGTGYYEQYF
TRBJ1-5 TRBV9 - few TGTGCCAGCAGCGTAGTCCCCTACCGGCTGTATAGCAATCAGCCCCAGCATTTT CASSVVPYRLYSNQPQHF
TRBJ2-2 TRBV7-2 - few TGTGCCAGCAGCGGGGGGGCTGCCGGGGAGCTGTTTTTT CASSGGAAGELFF
TRBJ1-2 TRBV7-2 - few TGTGCCAGCAGCCCTCGGGACGGGTATGGCTACACCTTC CASSPRDGYGYTF
TRBJ2-1 TRBV7-2 - many TGTGCCAGCAGCTACATCACCCTGACGGGAAATGAGCAGTTCTTC CASSYITLTGNEQFF
TRBJ1-1 TRBV5-1 - - TGCGCCAGCAGCTCGTGGGACGGGGACACTGAAGCTTTCTTT CASSSWDGDTEAFF
TRBJ2-5 TRBV5-1 - - TGCGCCAGCAGCTCCTGGGGGGGGCCGGAAGAGACCCAGTACTTC CASSSWGGPEETQYF